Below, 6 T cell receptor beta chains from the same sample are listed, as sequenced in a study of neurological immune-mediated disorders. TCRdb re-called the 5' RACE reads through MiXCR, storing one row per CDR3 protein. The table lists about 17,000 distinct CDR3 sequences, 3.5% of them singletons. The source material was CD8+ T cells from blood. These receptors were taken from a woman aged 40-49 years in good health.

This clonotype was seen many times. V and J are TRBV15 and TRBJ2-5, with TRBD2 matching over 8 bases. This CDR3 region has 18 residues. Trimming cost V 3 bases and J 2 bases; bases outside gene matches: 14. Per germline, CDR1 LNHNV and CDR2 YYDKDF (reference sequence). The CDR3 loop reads CATSRSGGARPGQETQYF. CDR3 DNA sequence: TGTGCCACCAGCAGGTCCGGGGGGGCGAGGCCCGGGCAAGAGACCCAGTACTTC.

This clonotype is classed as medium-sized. The CDR3 is CASRAESLAGGETQYF. CDR3 DNA sequence: TGTGCCAGCAGGGCTGAATCACTAGCGGGAGGGGAGACCCAGTACTTC. This sequence joins TRBV12-3 or TRBV12-4 and TRBJ2-5; 13 nucleotides agree with TRBD2. The CDR3 has 16 amino acids. After removal of 6 bases from V and 5 bases from J, the junction contained 9 bases not matched to a gene.

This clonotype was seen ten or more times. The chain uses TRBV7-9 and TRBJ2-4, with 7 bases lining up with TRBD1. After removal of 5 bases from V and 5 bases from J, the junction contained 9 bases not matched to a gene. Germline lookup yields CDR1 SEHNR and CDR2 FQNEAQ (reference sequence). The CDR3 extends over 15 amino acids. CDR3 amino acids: CASSPSGQGENIQYF. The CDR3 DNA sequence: TGTGCCAGCAGCCCCAGTGGGCAGGGGGAAAACATTCAGTACTTC.

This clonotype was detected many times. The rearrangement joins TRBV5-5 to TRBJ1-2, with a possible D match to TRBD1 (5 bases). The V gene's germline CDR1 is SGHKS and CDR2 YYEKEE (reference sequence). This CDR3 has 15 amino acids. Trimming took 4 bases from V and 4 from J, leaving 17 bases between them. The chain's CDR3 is CASSPGTSTLYGYTF. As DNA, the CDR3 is TGTGCCAGCAGCCCCGGGACGTCGACCCTCTATGGCTACACCTTC.

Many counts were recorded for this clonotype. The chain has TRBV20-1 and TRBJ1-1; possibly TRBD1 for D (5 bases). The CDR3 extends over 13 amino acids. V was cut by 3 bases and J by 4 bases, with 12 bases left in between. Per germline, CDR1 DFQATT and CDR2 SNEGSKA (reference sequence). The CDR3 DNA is TGCAGTGCTAGTATAGGCAGGGTCACTGAAGCTTTCTTT. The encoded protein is CSASIGRVTEAFF.

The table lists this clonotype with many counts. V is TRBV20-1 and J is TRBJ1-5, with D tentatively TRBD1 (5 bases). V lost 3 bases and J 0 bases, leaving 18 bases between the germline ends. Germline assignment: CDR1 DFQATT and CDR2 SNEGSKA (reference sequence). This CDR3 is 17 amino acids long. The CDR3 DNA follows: TGCAGTGCTAGCCGCCTACAGGAGAGCTATAGCAATCAGCCCCAGCATTTT. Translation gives CSASRLQESYSNQPQHF.